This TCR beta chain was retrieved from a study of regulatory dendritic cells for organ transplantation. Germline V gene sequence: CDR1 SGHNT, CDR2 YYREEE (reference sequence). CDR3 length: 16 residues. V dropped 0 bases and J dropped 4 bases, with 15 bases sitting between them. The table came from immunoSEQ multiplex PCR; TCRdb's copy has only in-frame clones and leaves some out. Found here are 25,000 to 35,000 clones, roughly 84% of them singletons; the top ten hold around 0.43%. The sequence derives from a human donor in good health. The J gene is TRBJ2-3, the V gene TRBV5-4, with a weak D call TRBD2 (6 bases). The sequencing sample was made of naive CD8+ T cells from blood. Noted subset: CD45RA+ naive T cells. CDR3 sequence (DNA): TGTGCCAGCAGCTTGGGCTGGGGAGGAACGGCAGATACGCAGTATTTT. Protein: CASSLGWGGTADTQYF.